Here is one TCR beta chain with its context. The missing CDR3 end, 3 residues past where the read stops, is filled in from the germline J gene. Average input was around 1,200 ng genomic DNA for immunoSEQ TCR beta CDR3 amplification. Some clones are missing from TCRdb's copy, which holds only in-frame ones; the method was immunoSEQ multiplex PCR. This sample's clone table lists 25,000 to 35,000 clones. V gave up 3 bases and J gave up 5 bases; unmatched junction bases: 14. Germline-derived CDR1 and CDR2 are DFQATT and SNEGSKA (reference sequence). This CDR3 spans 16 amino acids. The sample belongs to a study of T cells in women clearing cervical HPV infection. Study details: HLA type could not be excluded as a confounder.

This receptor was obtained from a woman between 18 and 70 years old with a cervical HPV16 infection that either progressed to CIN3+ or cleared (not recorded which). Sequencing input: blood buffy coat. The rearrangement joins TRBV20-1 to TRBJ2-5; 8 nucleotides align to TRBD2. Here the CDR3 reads CSASNVRGLGRETQYF. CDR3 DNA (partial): TGCAGTGCTAGTAATGTACGGGGACTAGGTCGCGAGACC.